A selection of T cell receptor beta chains follows, all from one sample in a study of response to subunit inactivated influenza vaccine. TCRdb re-called the RT-PCR reads through MiXCR, storing one row per CDR3 protein. This sample has about 580,000 distinct CDR3 sequences, with 14% found just once. The source was PBMCs from blood, collected less than 13 days after vaccination. The receptors stem from a man aged 45-65 years who received an inactivated influenza vaccine. CDR3s include the opening cysteine and the closing phenylalanine or tryptophan. D genes are given only for firm matches. A clone size is listed for some rows: how often the clone was seen (once, few, many), or a class if it is expanded.

>13|TRBV25-1|TRBJ1-5|-|-
TGTGCCAGCAGTGAATACGGCAATCAGCCCCAGCATTTT
CASSEYGNQPQHF
>15|TRBV3-1|TRBJ2-7|-|TRBD1
TGTGCCAGCAGCTATACCGGGACAGGACTTTACGAGCAGTACTTC
CASSYTGTGLYEQYF
>13|TRBV12-3/TRBV12-4|TRBJ1-2|-|TRBD1
TGTGCCAGCAGTTCGACAGGGGGCAGTGGCTACACCTTC
CASSSTGGSGYTF
>14|TRBV10-3|TRBJ2-6|few|-
TGTGCCATCAGTGACGGGATTGGGGCCAACGTCCTGACTTTC
CAISDGIGANVLTF
>15|TRBV4-2|TRBJ2-7|many|-
TGTGCCAGCAGCCAAGATGGGTCTAGCGTGTACGAGCAGTACTTC
CASSQDGSSVYEQYF
>14|TRBV11-2|TRBJ1-5|few|-
TGTGCCAGCAGCCCGACTGTGGGGGCTCAGCCCCAGCATTTT
CASSPTVGAQPQHF
>17|TRBV12-3/TRBV12-4|TRBJ1-5|-|TRBD1
TGTGCCAGCAGTCCTGCGACAGGGGCCATAACCAATCAGCCCCAGCATTTT
CASSPATGAITNQPQHF
>14|TRBV28|TRBJ2-1|-|-
TGTGCCAGCAGTTTGATAGGACCCTACAATGAGCAGTTCTTC
CASSLIGPYNEQFF
>14|TRBV18|TRBJ2-5|many|-
TGTGCCAGCTCACCACCCGGTCGACGGGAGACCCAGTACTTC
CASSPPGRRETQYF
>16|TRBV12-3/TRBV12-4|TRBJ1-1|few|-
TGTGCCAGCAGCCAGGGGAGGGGCGGGGGGAACACTGAAGCTTTCTTT
CASSQGRGGGNTEAFF
>16|TRBV4-1|TRBJ2-5|-|-
TGCGCCAGCAGCACGGGTGTGGAGGCCCTAGGTGCGACCCAGTACTTC
CASSTGVEALGATQYF
>12|TRBV7-9|TRBJ2-1|few|-
TGTGCCAGCAGGCTAGATAACAATGAGCAGTTCTTC
CASRLDNNEQFF
>19|TRBV4-2|TRBJ1-2|few|-
TGTGCCAGCAGCGAACTCTCCGTTGTATTCGCAGGGTCTATCTATGGCTACACCTTC
CASSELSVVFAGSIYGYTF
>15|TRBV24-1|TRBJ2-5|few|-
TGTGCCACCAGTGATTTTAGGGACGGCCAAGAGACCCAGTACTTC
CATSDFRDGQETQYF
>12|TRBV6-2/TRBV6-3|TRBJ2-7|-|-
TGTGCCAGCAGCTGGACGGTCTACGAGCAGTACTTC
CASSWTVYEQYF
>18|TRBV11-2|TRBJ2-3|-|TRBD2
TGTGCCAGCAGCTCAGAGCGTGGACTAGCGGGAGGTAAAAATACGCAGTATTTT
CASSSERGLAGGKNTQYF
>13|TRBV10-2|TRBJ1-6|many|-
TGCGCCACTGAAAGGACAGCTAATTCACCCCTCCACTTT
CATERTANSPLHF
>16|TRBV5-1|TRBJ2-1|few|-
TGCGCCAGCAGCTTGTCGCAGGGACGGGTGGACAATGAGCAGTTCTTC
CASSLSQGRVDNEQFF
>18|TRBV5-1|TRBJ1-6|few|TRBD1
TGCGCCAGCAGCTTGGAGGTGGACAGGGGGCGCGATAATTCACCCCTCCACTTT
CASSLEVDRGRDNSPLHF
>14|TRBV3-1|TRBJ2-3|-|TRBD1
TGTGCCAGCAGCAACGGACAGGGACAAAATACGCAGTATTTT
CASSNGQGQNTQYF
>16|TRBV12-3/TRBV12-4|TRBJ2-3|-|-
TGTGCCAGCAGCCCAAGTCCACCGGGACTCACAGATACGCAGTATTTT
CASSPSPPGLTDTQYF
>13|TRBV10-3|TRBJ1-5|-|TRBD1
TGTGCCATCGCTGACAGGGACAATCAGCCCCAGCATTTT
CAIADRDNQPQHF